The 16 T cell receptor beta chains below come from one sample, sequenced in a study of shared clonotypes between healthy human individuals. Repertoires were generated with immunoSEQ multiplex PCR, while TCRdb's copy carries only in-frame clones and drops some. The repertoire holds more than 500,000 clones, with 90% to 95% as singletons. Naive CD8 populations comprised CD45RO-negative cells positively selected for CCR7, excluding terminally differentiated effector memory CD45RA+ cells. The sequencing sample was made of naive CD8+ T cells sorted from blood. The receptors stem from a woman aged 25-40 years in good health.

The J gene is TRBJ2-5, the V gene TRBV27, with TRBD2 matching 8 bases. CDR3 length equals 15 residues. Germline CDR1 MNHEY, CDR2 SMNVEV (reference sequence). V was clipped by 0 bases and J by 5 bases; unmatched bases: 5. CDR3 nucleotides: TGTGCCAGCAGTTTATCATCGGGAGGGCCCGAGACCCAGTACTTC. Its protein is CASSLSSGGPETQYF.

The chain recombines TRBV20-1 with TRBJ2-7; D call uncertain. The CDR3 extends over 10 amino acids. Per germline, CDR1 DFQATT and CDR2 SNEGSKA (reference sequence). The V gene lost 5 bases and the J gene lost 4 bases, with 6 bases spanning the gap. The CDR3 nucleotides are TGCAGTGCTCTCCAGTACGAGCAGTACTTC. Translating it yields CSALQYEQYF.

The chain is built from TRBV27 and TRBJ2-1; 8 nucleotides agree with TRBD1. The CDR3 extends over 19 amino acids. Germline V gene data show CDR1 as MNHEY and CDR2 as SMNVEV (reference sequence). V trimming: 4 bases; J trimming: 5 bases; junction bases outside the gene matches: 19. CDR3 region: CASSSGQVVYRGLHNEQFF. As DNA, the CDR3 is TGTGCCAGCAGTTCAGGACAGGTCGTATACAGGGGGTTACACAATGAGCAGTTCTTC.

A single count supports this clone. This chain joins TRBV7-9 and TRBJ2-7; D may be TRBD2 (6 bases). The germline V and J ends were trimmed by 0 bases and 7 bases, with 10 bases remaining between them. This CDR3 contains 13 residues. Germline values: CDR1 SEHNR, CDR2 FQNEAQ (reference sequence). CDR3 amino acids: CASSLAGGGEQYF. DNA of the CDR3: TGTGCCAGCAGCTTAGCGGGAGGAGGGGAGCAGTACTTC.

The chain couples TRBV7-3 to TRBJ2-5, with D possibly TRBD2 on 5 matching bases. This CDR3 comprises 11 residues. The V gene lost 2 bases and the J gene lost 9 bases, with 7 bases spanning the gap. CDR1 and CDR2 (germline): SGHTA, FQGTGA. The CDR3 protein is CASSLEEAQYF. The CDR3 bases are TGTGCCAGCAGCTTAGAGGAGGCCCAGTACTTC.

The rearrangement links TRBV19 to TRBJ2-5; D uncertain. CDR3 length: 13 amino acids. From germline, CDR1 is LNHDA and CDR2 SQIVND (reference sequence). Between the trimmed V and J ends, which lost 0 bases and 8 bases, there was a span of 10 bases. CDR3 loop: CASSIDAESTQYF. In nucleotides, the CDR3 is TGTGCCAGTAGTATAGACGCGGAGTCAACCCAGTACTTC.

V is TRBV6-6 and J is TRBJ2-7; TRBD1 agrees at 9 bases. The CDR3 totals 14 residues. Germline V lookup: CDR1 MNHNY, CDR2 SVGAGI (reference sequence). Trimming cost V 4 bases and J 3 bases; bases outside gene matches: 4. The CDR3 nucleotides read TGTGCCAGCAGTTCCGGGACAGGGTACTACGAGCAGTACTTC. Translated, it gives CASSSGTGYYEQYF.

This sequence joins TRBV14 and TRBJ2-1, with a weak D call TRBD1 (5 bases). Per the germline V gene, CDR1 is SGHDN and CDR2 is FVKESK. Trimming removed 4 bases from V and 3 bases from J, with 10 bases in between. The CDR3 consists of 14 residues. This chain's CDR3 is CASSPREIYNEQFF. In nucleotides, the CDR3 is TGTGCCAGCAGCCCCAGGGAAATCTACAATGAGCAGTTCTTC.

The V and J genes are TRBV28 and TRBJ1-4; 11 bases line up with TRBD1. There are 17 residues in the CDR3. The J segment lost 0 bases and the V segment lost 4 bases, leaving 4 bases of the junction unmatched. Germline CDR1 is MDHEN and CDR2 is SYDVKM. The CDR3 DNA sequence: TGTGCCAGCAGTTACGGACAGGGGGCAGCAACTAATGAAAAACTGTTTTTT. Encoded protein: CASSYGQGAATNEKLFF.

About this clone itself: Other DNA sequences in the sample encode the same CDR3. V usage is TRBV27 and J usage is TRBJ2-7, with D unclear. The CDR3 is made up of 13 amino acids. Per the germline V gene, CDR1 is MNHEY and CDR2 is SMNVEV (reference sequence). The V and J ends lost 3 bases and 2 bases respectively, with 8 bases between them. CDR3 DNA: TGTGCCAGCAGTTTCGGACGGACCTACGAGCAGTACTTC. Protein sequence: CASSFGRTYEQYF.

J is TRBJ1-3 and V is TRBV7-9, with D tentatively TRBD1 (6 bases). Per the germline V gene, CDR1 is SEHNR and CDR2 is FQNEAQ (reference sequence). The ends were cut back, 3 bases at V and 0 bases at J, with 15 bases in the middle. The CDR3 loop spans 17 amino acids. The CDR3 here is CASSFQGIQNSGNTIYF. The CDR3 DNA is TGTGCCAGCAGCTTCCAGGGGATCCAAAACTCTGGAAACACCATATATTTT.

A note on this clone: This sample includes further DNA sequences coding for the same CDR3. CDR3 amino acids: CASRRQGAYEQYF. The CDR3 DNA sequence: TGTGCCAGCAGACGACAGGGGGCCTACGAGCAGTACTTC. J is TRBJ2-7 and V is TRBV28; TRBD1 matches at 9 bases. V was clipped by 6 bases and J by 2 bases; unmatched bases: 2. The germline V gene encodes CDR1 MDHEN and CDR2 SYDVKM. The CDR3 is 13 residues long.

The chain joins TRBV5-4 to TRBJ2-1; no clear D. Trimming pared 2 bases from V and 5 bases from J, leaving 8 bases between. This CDR3 has 13 amino acids. Germline V gene sequence: CDR1 SGHNT, CDR2 YYREEE (reference sequence). The CDR3 DNA reads TGTGCCAGCAGCTTTTCTCTAGACAATGAGCAGTTCTTC. Protein product: CASSFSLDNEQFF. The whole variable domain, remainder taken from reference TRBV5-4 and TRBJ2-1, is ETGVTQSPTHLIKTRGQQVTLRCSSQSGHNTVSWYQQALGQGPQFIFQYYREEENGRGNFPPRFSGLQFPNYSSELNVNALELDDSALYLCASSFSLDNEQFFGPGTRLTVL.

The gene calls are TRBV21-1 and TRBJ2-1; the D call of TRBD2 is as the table states it, not checked on the DNA. TRBV21-1 represents a pseudogene. The CDR3 has 15 amino acids. CDR3 DNA: TGTGCCAGCAGCAAACTTCGAGGGAGTAGCAATGAGCAGTTCTTC. This codes for CASSKLRGSSNEQFF.

The V call is TRBV6-5, the J call TRBJ1-5; D is possibly TRBD1 (5 bases). V was clipped by 5 bases and J by 0 bases, with 8 bases between them. This CDR3 spans 14 amino acids. Germline V lookup: CDR1 MNHEY, CDR2 SVGAGI. CDR3 DNA: TGTGCCAGCAGTGGGGGGGTTAGCAATCAGCCCCAGCATTTT. Protein: CASSGGVSNQPQHF.

J is TRBJ2-7 and V is TRBV29-1, with 8 bases fitting TRBD2. The germline V gene encodes CDR1 SQVTM and CDR2 ANQGSEA. The CDR3 covers 16 residues. V dropped 4 bases and J dropped 3; count of bases not matched to a gene: 14. CDR3 loop: CSVATQASGSVYEQYF. The CDR3, as DNA: TGCAGCGTTGCAACACAAGCAAGCGGGAGTGTCTACGAGCAGTACTTC.